A selection of T cell receptor beta chains follows, all from one sample in a study of shared clonotypes between healthy human individuals. TCRdb's table, derived via immunoSEQ multiplex PCR, lists solely in-frame clones and lacks some. The repertoire holds 2 million to 2.5 million clones, with approximately 95% as singletons. Sample: naive CD4+ T cells from PBMCs. All receptors derive from a man in his late teens or twenties in good health. Some clones in this sample may be carry-over from other donors' samples. Both conserved end residues are part of each CDR3. A D gene is named only where the DNA matches it firmly. Size is omitted from some rows. Given values are once, few, many or a class for expanded clones.

TRBJ1-2,-,TRBV7-9,-,CASSLVSDNYGYTF,TGTGCCAGCAGCTTGGTCTCGGATAACTATGGCTACACCTTC
TRBJ1-4,-,TRBV15,-,CATSRAGRLNEKLFF,TGTGCCACCAGCAGAGCGGGACGGCTTAATGAAAAACTGTTTTTT
TRBJ2-1,-,TRBV6-6,TRBD2,CASIAGTTDDNEQFF,TGTGCCAGCATCGCCGGGACTACCGACGACAATGAGCAGTTCTTC
TRBJ1-3,-,TRBV7-2,-,CASSLGSAGNTIYF,TGTGCCAGCAGCTTAGGGTCAGCTGGAAACACCATATATTTT
TRBJ2-3,-,TRBV5-1,-,CASSLARDTQYF,TGCGCCAGCAGCTTGGCCAGGGATACGCAGTATTTT
TRBJ2-1,-,TRBV10-3,-,CAITTATGKGDNEQFF,TGTGCCATCACCACTGCTACAGGGAAAGGCGACAATGAGCAGTTCTTC
TRBJ2-6,-,TRBV11-2,-,CASSLGGSGANVLTF,TGTGCCAGCAGCTTAGGGGGGTCTGGGGCCAACGTCCTGACTTTC
TRBJ1-1,-,TRBV7-2,-,CASSRKADTEAFF,TGTGCCAGCAGCCGAAAGGCGGACACTGAAGCTTTCTTT
TRBJ2-7,-,TRBV6-4,TRBD1,CASSAWDSSYEQYF,TGTGCCAGCAGTGCTTGGGACAGCTCCTACGAGCAGTACTTC
TRBJ2-1,-,TRBV10-3,-,CAISDLYLSTYNEQFF,TGTGCCATCAGTGATCTGTATTTGAGCACCTACAATGAGCAGTTCTTC
TRBJ2-3,once,TRBV19,-,CATKARGLMEYF,TGTGCCACCAAGGCGCGGGGCTTAATGGAGTATTTT